Detailed here is one TCR beta chain. Its cognate antigen is unknown. RNA transcripts were the template, and TCR beta CDR3 regions were amplified from them. RT-PCR was first run with HTBI primers, then multiplex PCR in a second round. TCRdb redid the calling of the multiplex PCR reads with MiXCR, one entry per CDR3 protein. The sample has hundreds of thousands of distinct CDR3 sequences; under 25% are singletons. Participants with hyperthyroidism, aged 18 to 65, were newly diagnosed with under 2 months' duration. The PBMCs had their origin in 10 ml of fresh peripheral blood. Germline values: CDR1 KGHSY, CDR2 FQNENV. The CDR3 runs to 14 residues. Trimming stripped 1 base from V and 1 base from J, with 7 bases between. The data belong to a study of Graves' ophthalmopathy and Graves' hyperthyroidism. Study as a whole: Peripheral blood samples were taken at initial diagnosis, before any treatment. Findings and limits, study-wide: Separation of ophthalmopathy from stable hyperthyroidism was achieved by a 13-signature model, at roughly 88% sensitivity and about 81% specificity.

This sequence was found in a woman in her late teens or twenties with stable Graves' hyperthyroidism. The gene calls are TRBV16 and TRBJ1-2; possibly TRBD1 for D (5 bases). Source material: peripheral blood. The CDR3 DNA follows: TGTGCCAGCAGCCAATACGGGGGTAACTATGGCTACACCTTC. It codes for CASSQYGGNYGYTF.